The subject of this entry is one T cell receptor (beta chain). Method: immunoSEQ multiplex PCR; TCRdb's copy keeps in-frame clones and lacks some. In the table there are roughly 15,000 clones, roughly 84% of which are singletons. Germline V gene sequence: CDR1 KGHSH, CDR2 LQKENI. The V end was cut by 2 bases, the J end by 4 bases, with 14 bases between. This CDR3 has 16 residues. This specimen comes from a study of technical replicates of blood from a handful of donors. The rearrangement links TRBV18 to TRBJ2-2; TRBD2 might be the D (6 bases). The sample was PBMCs. The sequence came from a human donor in good health. The CDR3 loop is CASSPRQGGGTGELFF. The CDR3 DNA sequence: TGTGCCAGCTCACCAAGGCAGGGAGGAGGCACCGGGGAGCTGTTTTTT.